The 22 T cell receptor beta chains given below trace back to one sample, sequenced in a study of human T cells and chemical hapten exposure. Stated time point: pre-sensitization, week 0. The treatment is: therapeutic diphenylcyclopropenone sensitization with weekly scalp DPC. From whole blood left unfractionated, total RNA was extracted. MiXCR, run by TCRdb on the RACE reads, gives a single entry per CDR3 protein. The sample has over 50,000 distinct CDR3 sequences, 9.5% to 10% seen once. Sample: whole blood, taken in connection with sensitization to the hapten diphenylcyclopropenone (DPC). Receptor source: a woman under 40 with alopecia areata. Some clones in this sample may be carry-over from other donors' samples.

This clonotype was detected a few times. The chain employs TRBV9 and TRBJ2-1, with 12 bases aligning to TRBD2. Germline assignment: CDR1 SGDLS and CDR2 YYNGEE. CDR3 length: 17 residues. Losses at the gene ends were 3 bases for V and 2 bases for J; bases not matched to a gene: 6. The CDR3 is CASSARGLAGTYNEQFF. The CDR3 nucleotides read TGTGCCAGCAGCGCCCGCGGACTAGCGGGAACCTACAATGAGCAGTTCTTC.

This chain uses TRBV7-2 with TRBJ2-4; D call uncertain. The germline CDR1 and CDR2 sequences are SGHTA and FQGNSA. Trimming pared 5 bases from V and 5 bases from J, leaving 7 bases between. The CDR3 spans 12 residues. The CDR3 sequence: CASSPTENIQYF. CDR3 nucleotide sequence: TGTGCCAGCAGCCCGACGGAAAACATTCAGTACTTC.

This clonotype has more than one count but fewer than ten. The V gene is TRBV10-3, the J gene TRBJ2-4, with D hard to call. The germline V gene has CDR1 ENHRY and CDR2 SYGVKD. The CDR3 is made up of 14 amino acids. V lost 2 bases, J lost 6 bases, and 11 bases lay in between. The CDR3 loop reads CAISEDKRVNIQYF. CDR3 bases: TGTGCCATCAGTGAGGACAAACGGGTAAACATTCAGTACTTC.

This clonotype was detected many times. This chain uses TRBV19 with TRBJ1-6; D call uncertain. The CDR3 is 16 residues long. The germline CDR1 and CDR2 sequences are LNHDA and SQIVND (reference sequence). Between the trimmed V and J ends, which lost 3 bases and 5 bases, there was a span of 14 bases. The CDR3 nucleotides are TGTGCCAGTAGTATTACCGGCCCTGACGATAATTCACCCCTCCACTTT. As protein: CASSITGPDDNSPLHF.

This clonotype has only a few counts. The chain is built from TRBV7-2 and TRBJ2-3; 11 nucleotides agree with TRBD1. The germline V gene has CDR1 SGHTA and CDR2 FQGNSA. J lost 5 bases, V lost 5 bases, and 15 bases had no gene match. CDR3 length: 18 amino acids. CDR3 sequence: CASSVPTRGQGARDTQYF. The CDR3 bases are TGTGCCAGCAGCGTACCCACGAGAGGACAGGGGGCAAGAGATACGCAGTATTTT.

This clonotype has more than one count but fewer than ten. The genes are TRBV7-8 and TRBJ2-1; D might be TRBD2 (6 bases). The CDR3 length is 16 residues. The germline CDR1 and CDR2 sequences are SGHVS and FQNEAQ. The V end lost 5 bases, the J end lost 1 base, and 15 bases lay between the germline ends. The CDR3 spells CASSHRGTGSYNEQFF. CDR3 DNA sequence: TGTGCCAGCAGCCATAGAGGGACTGGTTCCTACAATGAGCAGTTCTTC.

This clonotype occurred many times. The chain has TRBV20-1 and TRBJ1-5; a weak D match, TRBD1 (6 bases). This CDR3 has 12 amino acids. V dropped 6 bases and J dropped 5 bases, with 11 bases sitting between them. Germline-derived CDR1 and CDR2 are DFQATT and SNEGSKA (reference sequence). CDR3 DNA sequence: TGCAGTGCCTCAAGGGGGGATCAGCCCCAGCATTTT. Translated: CSASRGDQPQHF.

This clonotype was detected only a few times. The chain is built from TRBV25-1 and TRBJ2-2; 11 bases match TRBD1. Germline-derived CDR1 and CDR2 are MGHDK and SYGVNS. V shed 8 bases and J 1 base; nucleotides not matched to a gene: 9. The CDR3 sequence is 17 residues long. The CDR3, as DNA: TGTGCCAGCTACCTCCTGGGGACAGGGGGGAACACCGGGGAGCTGTTTTTT. As protein: CASYLLGTGGNTGELFF.

V gene TRBV6-2 or TRBV6-3 combines with J gene TRBJ2-7, with D maybe TRBD1 (5 bases). Between the trimmed V and J ends, which lost 5 bases and 2 bases, there was a span of 13 bases. This CDR3 has 14 amino acids. The germline gives CDR1 MNHEY, CDR2 SVGEGT. CDR3: CASSLGQSPYEQYF. The CDR3 DNA reads as TGTGCCAGCAGTCTGGGGCAATCGCCCTACGAGCAGTACTTC.

This clonotype was recorded many times. The chain has TRBV29-1 and TRBJ1-2, with a possible D match to TRBD1 (6 bases). The germline V gene has CDR1 SQVTM and CDR2 ANQGSEA. V was clipped by 0 bases and J by 5 bases, with 16 bases between them. The CDR3 extends over 15 amino acids. Written as DNA, the CDR3 is TGCAGCGTTGAAGATCATGCAGGGGCCAAGTATGGCTACACCTTC. The encoded protein is CSVEDHAGAKYGYTF.

V and J are TRBV5-1 and TRBJ2-5; 8 nucleotides line up with TRBD1. Losses at the gene ends were 4 bases for V and 2 bases for J; bases not matched to a gene: 4. The CDR3 is 14 residues long. In germline, CDR1 is SGHRS, CDR2 YFSETQ. CDR3 nucleotide sequence: TGCGCCAGCAGCCCGACAGGGGTTCAAGAGACCCAGTACTTC. This encodes CASSPTGVQETQYF.

Only a few counts were recorded for this clonotype. V usage is TRBV12-3 or TRBV12-4 and J usage is TRBJ2-2, with TRBD2 identical over 8 bases. The CDR3 has 15 residues. V gave up 6 bases and J gave up 5 bases; unmatched junction bases: 8. CDR3 amino acids: CASRSGGPRTGELFF. DNA of the CDR3: TGTGCCAGCAGATCGGGGGGGCCGAGGACCGGGGAGCTGTTTTTT.

The V gene is TRBV5-6, the J gene TRBJ1-3; a possible D gene is TRBD1 (6 bases). The CDR3 is 19 amino acids. V shed 2 bases and J shed 2 bases, with 23 bases lying between them. CDR1 is SGHDT, CDR2 YYEEEE, per germline. CDR3: CASSLFTGRISTTGNTIYF. For the CDR3, the DNA is TGTGCCAGCAGCTTATTTACAGGGCGAATATCTACGACTGGAAACACCATATATTTT.

In its sample, this clonotype was seen a few times. This chain connects TRBV9 to TRBJ1-1, with TRBD1 as a possible D gene (6 bases). Trimming pared 3 bases from V and 5 bases from J, leaving 20 bases between. The length of the CDR3 is 16 residues. The V gene's germline CDR1 is SGDLS and CDR2 YYNGEE. The CDR3 DNA reads as TGTGCCAGCAGCGCCCAGGGGACCGACAGGAGGACTGAAGCTTTCTTT. Translating gives CASSAQGTDRRTEAFF.

The V gene is TRBV4-3, the J gene TRBJ1-1; 9 positions match TRBD1. Trimming at V came to 0 bases and at J to 2 bases, leaving 10 bases not matched to a gene. Germline V gene sequence: CDR1 LGHNA, CDR2 YSLEER. The CDR3 extends over 18 amino acids. CDR3: CASSQDPKGTGRNTEAFF. CDR3 DNA: TGCGCCAGCAGCCAAGATCCTAAAGGGACAGGGAGAAACACTGAAGCTTTCTTT.

This clonotype appeared many times. The V call is TRBV20-1, the J call TRBJ2-7; TRBD1 matches at 9 bases. Losses at the gene ends were 3 bases for V and 0 bases for J; bases not matched to a gene: 6. CDR1 is DFQATT, CDR2 SNEGSKA, per germline (reference sequence). The CDR3 is made up of 15 amino acids. CDR3 bases: TGCAGTGCTAGTCCGACAGGGGGTCGCTCCTACGAGCAGTACTTC. Protein sequence: CSASPTGGRSYEQYF.

CDR3 protein: CASSSGTETDTQYF. DNA for the CDR3: TGTGCCAGCAGCTCAGGGACTGAAACAGATACGCAGTATTTT. The rearrangement uses TRBV7-2 and TRBJ2-3; maybe TRBD2 (6 bases). CDR3 length: 14 residues. Germline V gene data show CDR1 as SGHTA and CDR2 as FQGNSA. V gave up 4 bases and J gave up 3 bases, with 11 bases separating them.

The chain combines TRBV20-1 with TRBJ1-2; a weak D match, TRBD1 (5 bases). V shed 4 bases and J shed 8 bases, with 26 bases lying between them. The CDR3 totals 16 residues. In germline, CDR1 is DFQATT, CDR2 SNEGSKA (reference sequence). The CDR3 loop is CSAKENRAGPLEGYTF. The CDR3 nucleotides read TGCAGTGCTAAAGAGAATAGGGCAGGGCCGCTCGAAGGCTACACCTTC.

V is TRBV7-9 and J is TRBJ2-7; 7 bases match TRBD2. Unmatched junction bases numbered 8, after V lost 5 bases and J lost 4 bases. CDR1 and CDR2 from the germline V gene are SEHNR and FQNEAQ (reference sequence). The CDR3 covers 14 residues. CDR3 sequence reads: CASSNTGRVYEQYF. The CDR3 DNA sequence: TGTGCCAGCAGCAATACGGGGAGGGTTTACGAGCAGTACTTC.

J is TRBJ1-6 and V is TRBV5-6; D remains ambiguous. Germline V gene lookup returns CDR1 SGHDT and CDR2 YYEEEE. Trimming stripped 2 bases from V and 10 bases from J, with 7 bases between. This CDR3 has 12 amino acids. CDR3 residues: CASSFTQSPLHF. Here the CDR3 DNA reads TGTGCCAGCAGCTTTACCCAGTCACCCCTCCACTTT.

V usage is TRBV9 and J usage is TRBJ2-2; 7 bases map to TRBD1. V shed 6 bases and J 4 bases; nucleotides not matched to a gene: 3. The CDR3 has 13 residues. Germline loops: CDR1 SGDLS, CDR2 YYNGEE. The CDR3 DNA reads TGTGCCAGCAAGACAGGGAGCACCGGGGAGCTGTTTTTT. Translated: CASKTGSTGELFF.

This clonotype was seen at least ten times. The chain uses TRBV9 and TRBJ1-5, with D maybe TRBD1 (5 bases). Trimming pared 0 bases from V and 5 bases from J, leaving 12 bases between. Germline CDR1 is SGDLS and CDR2 is YYNGEE. This CDR3 region has 15 residues. CDR3 sequence: CASSVAGRGDQPQHF. DNA for the CDR3: TGTGCCAGCAGCGTAGCTGGGCGGGGGGATCAGCCCCAGCATTTT.